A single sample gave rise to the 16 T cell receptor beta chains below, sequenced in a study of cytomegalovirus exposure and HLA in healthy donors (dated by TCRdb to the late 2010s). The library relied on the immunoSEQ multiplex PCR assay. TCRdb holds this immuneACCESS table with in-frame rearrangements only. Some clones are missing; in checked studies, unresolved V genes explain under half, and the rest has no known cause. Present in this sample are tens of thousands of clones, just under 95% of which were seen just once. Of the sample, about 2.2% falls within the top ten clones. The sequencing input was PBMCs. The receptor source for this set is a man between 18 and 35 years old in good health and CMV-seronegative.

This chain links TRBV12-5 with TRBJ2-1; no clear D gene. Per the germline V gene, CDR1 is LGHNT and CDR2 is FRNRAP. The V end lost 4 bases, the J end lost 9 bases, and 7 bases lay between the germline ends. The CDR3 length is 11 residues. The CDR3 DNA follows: TGTGCTAGTGGTTCCTACCTTGAGCAGTTCTTC. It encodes CASGSYLEQFF.

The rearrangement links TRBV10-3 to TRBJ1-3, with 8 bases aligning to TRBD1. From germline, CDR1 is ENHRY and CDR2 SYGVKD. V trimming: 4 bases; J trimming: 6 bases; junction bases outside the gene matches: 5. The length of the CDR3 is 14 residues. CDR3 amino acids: CAISVVQGENTIYF. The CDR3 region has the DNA TGTGCCATCAGTGTTGTACAGGGGGAAAACACCATATATTTT.

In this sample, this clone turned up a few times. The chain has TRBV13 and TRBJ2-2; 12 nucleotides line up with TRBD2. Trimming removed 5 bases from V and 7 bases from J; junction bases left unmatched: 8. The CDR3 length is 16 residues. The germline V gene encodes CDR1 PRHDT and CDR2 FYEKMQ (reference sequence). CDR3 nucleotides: TGTGCCAGCAGCCCCCGACTAGCGGGAGCGAACGGGGAGCTGTTTTTT. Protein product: CASSPRLAGANGELFF. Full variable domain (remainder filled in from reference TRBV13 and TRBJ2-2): AAGVIQSPRHLIKEKRETATLKCYPIPRHDTVYWYQQGPGQDPQFLISFYEKMQSDKGSIPDRFSAQQFSDYHSELNMSSLELGDSALYFCASSPRLAGANGELFFGEGSRLTVL.

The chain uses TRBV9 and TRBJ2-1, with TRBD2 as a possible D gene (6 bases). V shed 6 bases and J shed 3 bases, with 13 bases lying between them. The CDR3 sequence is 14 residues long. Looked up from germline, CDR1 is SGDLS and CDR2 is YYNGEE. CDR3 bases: TGTGCCAGCACGGACGGGAGCCGCTACAATGAGCAGTTCTTC. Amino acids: CASTDGSRYNEQFF.

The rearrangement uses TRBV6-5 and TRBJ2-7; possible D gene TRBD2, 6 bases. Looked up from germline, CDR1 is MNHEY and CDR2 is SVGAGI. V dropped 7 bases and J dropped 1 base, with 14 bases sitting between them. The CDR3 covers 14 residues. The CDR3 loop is CASTRGAGSYEQYF. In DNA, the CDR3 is TGTGCCAGCACCCGCGGGGCAGGGTCCTACGAGCAGTACTTC.

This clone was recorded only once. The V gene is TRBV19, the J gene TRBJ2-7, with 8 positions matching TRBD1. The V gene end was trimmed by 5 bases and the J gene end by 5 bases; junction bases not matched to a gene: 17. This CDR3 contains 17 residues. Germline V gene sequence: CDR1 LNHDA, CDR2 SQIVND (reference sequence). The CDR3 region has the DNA TGTGCCAGTAGTCCCGAGGCCCGGGGACAGGCCGGGCACGAGCAGTACTTC. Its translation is CASSPEARGQAGHEQYF.

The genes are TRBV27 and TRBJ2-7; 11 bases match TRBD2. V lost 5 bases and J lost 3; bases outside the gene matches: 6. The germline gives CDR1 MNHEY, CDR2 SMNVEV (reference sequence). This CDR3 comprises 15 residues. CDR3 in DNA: TGTGCCAGCAGTCCAGGGACTAGCGGAAACTACGAGCAGTACTTC. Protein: CASSPGTSGNYEQYF.

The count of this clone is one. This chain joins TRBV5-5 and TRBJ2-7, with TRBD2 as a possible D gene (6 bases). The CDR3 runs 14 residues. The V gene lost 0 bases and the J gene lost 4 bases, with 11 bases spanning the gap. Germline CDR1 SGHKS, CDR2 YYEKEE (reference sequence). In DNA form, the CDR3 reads TGTGCCAGCAGCTTGGTGGAGGGGTCATACGAGCAGTACTTC. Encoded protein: CASSLVEGSYEQYF.

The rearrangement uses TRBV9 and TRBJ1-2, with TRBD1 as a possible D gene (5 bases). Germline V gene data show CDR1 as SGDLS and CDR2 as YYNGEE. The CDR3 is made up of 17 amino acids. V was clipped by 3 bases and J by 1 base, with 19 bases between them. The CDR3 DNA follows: TGTGCCAGCAGCGCAACTTCCCTCCCGACAGTTAACTATGGCTACACCTTC. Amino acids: CASSATSLPTVNYGYTF.

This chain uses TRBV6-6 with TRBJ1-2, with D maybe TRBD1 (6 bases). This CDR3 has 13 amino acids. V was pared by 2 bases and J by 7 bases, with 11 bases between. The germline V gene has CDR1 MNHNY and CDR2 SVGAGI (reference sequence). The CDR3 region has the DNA TGTGCCAGCAGTTACGAGACAGGCGGTGGCTACACCTTC. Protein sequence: CASSYETGGGYTF.

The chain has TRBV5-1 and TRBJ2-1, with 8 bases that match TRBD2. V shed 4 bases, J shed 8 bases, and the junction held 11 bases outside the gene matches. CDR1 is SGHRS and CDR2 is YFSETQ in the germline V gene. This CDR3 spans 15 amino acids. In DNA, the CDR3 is TGCGCCAGCAGCGCACGGGAGCGGGGGCACGATGAGCAGTTCTTC. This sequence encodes CASSARERGHDEQFF.

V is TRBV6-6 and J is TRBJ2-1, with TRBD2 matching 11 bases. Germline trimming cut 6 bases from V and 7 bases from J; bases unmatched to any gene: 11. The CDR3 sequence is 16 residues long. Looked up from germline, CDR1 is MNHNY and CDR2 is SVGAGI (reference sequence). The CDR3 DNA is TGTGCCAGCAGCCTGTTTATAGCGGGAGGGCGAAATGAGCAGTTCTTC. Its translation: CASSLFIAGGRNEQFF.

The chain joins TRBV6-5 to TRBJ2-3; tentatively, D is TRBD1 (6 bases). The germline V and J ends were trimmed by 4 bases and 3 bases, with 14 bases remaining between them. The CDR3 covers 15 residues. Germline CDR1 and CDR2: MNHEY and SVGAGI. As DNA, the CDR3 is TGTGCCAGCAGTTGGGACATGACGAAAACAGATACGCAGTATTTT. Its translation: CASSWDMTKTDTQYF.

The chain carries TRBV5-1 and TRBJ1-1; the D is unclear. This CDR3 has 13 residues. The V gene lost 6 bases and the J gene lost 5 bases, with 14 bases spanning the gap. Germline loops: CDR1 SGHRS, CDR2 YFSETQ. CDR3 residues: CASTSIGVTEAFF. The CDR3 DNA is TGCGCCAGCACATCTATCGGGGTGACTGAAGCTTTCTTT.

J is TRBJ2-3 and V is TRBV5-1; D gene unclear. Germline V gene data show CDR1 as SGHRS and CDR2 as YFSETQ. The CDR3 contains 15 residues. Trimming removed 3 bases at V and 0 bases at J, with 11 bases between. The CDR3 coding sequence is TGCGCCAGCAGCTCCCTAATCTCTAGCACAGATACGCAGTATTTT. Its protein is CASSSLISSTDTQYF. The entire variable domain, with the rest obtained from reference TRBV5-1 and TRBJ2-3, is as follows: KAGVTQTPRYLIKTRGQQVTLSCSPISGHRSVSWYQQTPGQGLQFLFEYFSETQRNKGNFPGRFSGRQFSNSRSEMNVSTLELGDSALYLCASSSLISSTDTQYFGPGTRLTVL.

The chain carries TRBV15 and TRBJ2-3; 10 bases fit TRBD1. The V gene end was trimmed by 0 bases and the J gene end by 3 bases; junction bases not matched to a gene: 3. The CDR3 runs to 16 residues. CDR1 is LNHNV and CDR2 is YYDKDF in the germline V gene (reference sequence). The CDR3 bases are TGTGCCACCAGCAGAGATCGACAGGGGGCAACAGATACGCAGTATTTT. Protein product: CATSRDRQGATDTQYF.